This T cell receptor beta chain derives from a study of CD8+ T cells in alopecia areata. Study at large: The drug, oral tofacitinib, was given to treated patients at 5 to 10 mg twice daily. Study-wide results and caveats: Sharing of TCRs across patients appeared less clear than in mice, possibly for HLA-related reasons. Lesional scalp, especially alopecia totalis/universalis, showed higher clonality than normal scalp.

This CDR3 comprises 14 residues. CDR1 is SGHTA and CDR2 is FQGNSA in the germline V gene. V lost 6 bases and J 0 bases, leaving 9 bases between the germline ends. Extraction of RNA preceded its reverse transcription into cDNA, which served as the sequencing template. The assay was immunoSEQ multiplex PCR, and TCRdb's table has in-frame clones only and misses some. Here the sample spans a few hundred thousand clones, around 67% being singletons. This clone appeared once. Antigen: not known. The chain couples TRBV7-2 to TRBJ2-4; D gene uncertain. The source was CD4+ T cells sorted from blood, collected at week 0. This TCR derives from a human donor with alopecia areata. The CDR3 coding sequence is TGTGCCAGCAGTCAACGACTAGCCAAAAACATTCAGTACTTC. Its translation: CASSQRLAKNIQYF. Looking up the rest from reference TRBV7-2 and TRBJ2-4 gives the full variable domain: GAGVSQSPSNKVTEKGKDVELRCDPISGHTALYWYRQSLGQGLEFLIYFQGNSAPDKSGLPSDRFSAERTGGSVSTLTIQRTQQEDSAVYLCASSQRLAKNIQYFGAGTRLSVL.